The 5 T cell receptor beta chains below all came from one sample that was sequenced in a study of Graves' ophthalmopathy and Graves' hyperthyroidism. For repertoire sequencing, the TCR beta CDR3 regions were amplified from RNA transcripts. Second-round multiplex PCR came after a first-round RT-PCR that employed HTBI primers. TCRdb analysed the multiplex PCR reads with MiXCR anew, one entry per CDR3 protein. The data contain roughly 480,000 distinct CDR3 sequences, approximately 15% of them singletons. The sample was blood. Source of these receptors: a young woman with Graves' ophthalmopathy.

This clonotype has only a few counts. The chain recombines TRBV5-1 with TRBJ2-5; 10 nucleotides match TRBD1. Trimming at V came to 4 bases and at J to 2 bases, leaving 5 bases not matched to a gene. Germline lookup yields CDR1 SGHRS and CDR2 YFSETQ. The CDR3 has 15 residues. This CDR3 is CASSIPGQGQETQYF. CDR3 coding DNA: TGCGCCAGCAGCATCCCGGGACAGGGGCAAGAGACCCAGTACTTC. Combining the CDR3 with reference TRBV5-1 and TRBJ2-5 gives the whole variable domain KAGVTQTPRYLIKTRGQQVTLSCSPISGHRSVSWYQQTPGQGLQFLFEYFSETQRNKGNFPGRFSGRQFSNSRSEMNVSTLELGDSALYLCASSIPGQGQETQYFGPGTRLLVL.

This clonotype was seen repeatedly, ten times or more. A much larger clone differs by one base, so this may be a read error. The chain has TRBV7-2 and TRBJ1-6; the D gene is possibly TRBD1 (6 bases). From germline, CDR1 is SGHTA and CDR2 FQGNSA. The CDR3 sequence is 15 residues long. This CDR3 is CASSPMQGRNSHLHF. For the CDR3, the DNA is TGTGCCAGCAGCCCGATGCAGGGGAGAAATTCACACCTCCACTTT.

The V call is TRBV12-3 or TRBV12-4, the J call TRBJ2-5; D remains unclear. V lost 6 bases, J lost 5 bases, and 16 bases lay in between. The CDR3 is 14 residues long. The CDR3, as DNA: TGTGCCAGCAGCTCTATCGGGCCCGGTGAGACCCAGTACTTC. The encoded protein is CASSSIGPGETQYF.

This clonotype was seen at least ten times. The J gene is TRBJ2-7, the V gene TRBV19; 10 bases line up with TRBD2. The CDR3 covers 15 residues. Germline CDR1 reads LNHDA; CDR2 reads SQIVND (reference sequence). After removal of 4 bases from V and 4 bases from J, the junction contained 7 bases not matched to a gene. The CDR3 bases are TGTGCCAGTAGTAGGCGACTAGCGGGTGATTACGAGCAGTACTTC. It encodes CASSRRLAGDYEQYF.

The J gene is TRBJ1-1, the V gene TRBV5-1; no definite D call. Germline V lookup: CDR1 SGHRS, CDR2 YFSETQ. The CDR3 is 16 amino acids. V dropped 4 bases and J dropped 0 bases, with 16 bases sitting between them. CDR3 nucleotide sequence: TGCGCCAGCAGCACGGGCCCTTATCCTATGAACACTGAAGCTTTCTTT. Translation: CASSTGPYPMNTEAFF.